What follows are 8 T cell receptor beta chains derived from one specimen sequenced in a study of cytomegalovirus exposure and HLA in healthy donors. The PCR made use of 60 Vbeta and 13 Jbeta primers. Produced via immunoSEQ multiplex PCR; TCRdb's table is partial and in-frame only. The table shows approximately 120,000 clones, with more than 60% occurring only once. Material for sequencing was PBMCs. Receptor source: a woman between 45 and 60 years old in good health and CMV-seropositive.

The sample holds one count of this clone. The chain carries TRBV16 and TRBJ2-1; a weak D match, TRBD2 (6 bases). CDR1 KGHSY and CDR2 FQNENV come from the germline V gene. Trimming left V 5 bases short and J 5 bases short, with 7 bases between. The CDR3 is made up of 12 amino acids. The CDR3 loop reads CASSWGDNEQFF. The CDR3 region has the DNA TGTGCCAGCAGCTGGGGGGACAATGAGCAGTTCTTC.

V usage is TRBV19 and J usage is TRBJ1-2, with unresolved D. From germline, CDR1 is LNHDA and CDR2 SQIVND (reference sequence). The CDR3 loop spans 12 amino acids. V lost 2 bases and J 5 bases, leaving 6 bases between the germline ends. The CDR3 loop is CASSIRGYGYTF. The CDR3, as DNA: TGTGCCAGTAGTATACGGGGATATGGCTACACCTTC.

This clone came up a few times. This rearrangement joins TRBV4-2 to TRBJ2-3; TRBD2 might be the D (8 bases). The germline V gene encodes CDR1 LGHNA and CDR2 YNFKEQ. The CDR3 is 17 amino acids. V dropped 2 bases and J dropped 6 bases, with 21 bases sitting between them. The CDR3 sequence: CASSQRGLAGETDTQYF. The CDR3 nucleotides are TGTGCCAGCAGCCAAAGGGGGCTAGCGGGTGAAACGGATACGCAGTATTTT.

The genes are TRBV7-6 and TRBJ2-7; TRBD2 aligns across 10 bases. Per the germline V gene, CDR1 is SGHVS and CDR2 is FNYEAQ. CDR3 length: 16 residues. The trim removed 5 bases at V and 4 bases at J, leaving 11 bases unmatched. Written as DNA, the CDR3 is TGTGCCAGCAGCCCGGGTCGAAGCGGGAGGGCTTACGAGCAGTACTTC. The encoded protein is CASSPGRSGRAYEQYF.

The chain recombines TRBV19 with TRBJ1-4; D unresolved. Germline CDR1 and CDR2: LNHDA and SQIVND (reference sequence). V lost 3 bases and J lost 5, with 10 bases in between. The CDR3 contains 14 residues. CDR3 amino acids: CASSMGSLNEKLFF. The CDR3 DNA sequence: TGTGCCAGTAGTATGGGCAGTCTCAATGAAAAACTGTTTTTT.

The chain has TRBV27 and TRBJ2-3; 7 bases align to TRBD2. The germline V gene has CDR1 MNHEY and CDR2 SMNVEV (reference sequence). This CDR3 comprises 16 residues. Trimming took 4 bases from V and 9 from J; bases not matched to a gene: 16. As DNA, the CDR3 is TGTGCCAGCAGTTCGAAAAACCGGGGGGAGAGACGGACGCAGTATTTT. It codes for CASSSKNRGERRTQYF.

The genes are TRBV4-1 and TRBJ2-5; TRBD1 matches 8 bases. The end of the DNA aligns better with TRBJ2-7, so the J call may be wrong. This CDR3 contains 15 residues. Germline lookup yields CDR1 MGHRA and CDR2 YSYEKL. CDR3 sequence (DNA): TGCGCCAGCAGCCAAAGCCGGGACAGGTTGTACGAGCAGTACTTC. This codes for CASSQSRDRLYEQYF.

The J gene is TRBJ2-7, the V gene TRBV2; possible D gene TRBD2, 5 bases. Trimming shortened V by 6 bases and J by 0 bases, and 15 bases separated the two germline ends. From germline, CDR1 is SNHLY and CDR2 FYNNEI. The CDR3 consists of 15 residues. CDR3 coding DNA: TGTGCCAGCAGCGTAGGCGGGTCAAGCTCCTACGAGCAGTACTTC. Protein sequence: CASSVGGSSSYEQYF.